This T cell receptor (beta chain) stems from a study of blood T cells in healthy people across ages. The V segment lost 3 bases and the J segment 3 bases; nucleotides outside the gene matches: 9. The CDR3 loop spans 17 amino acids. The germline gives CDR1 SGHDN, CDR2 FVKESK. This clonotype was found many times. Primed by a sample-barcoded 5' primer and a J-beta primer mix, a second PCR proceeded for about 7 to 11 cycles. TCRdb re-called the 5' RACE reads through MiXCR, storing one row per CDR3 protein. The table shows 1.8 million or so distinct CDR3 sequences, with approximately 39% occurring only once.

The chain carries TRBV14 and TRBJ2-7; 12 nucleotides agree with TRBD2. This sequence originates from a human donor in good health. Sequenced sample: blood. In DNA form, the CDR3 reads TGTGCCAGCAGCCATCCCACTAGCGGGGGGACCCTCTACGAGCAGTACTTC. This gives the protein CASSHPTSGGTLYEQYF.